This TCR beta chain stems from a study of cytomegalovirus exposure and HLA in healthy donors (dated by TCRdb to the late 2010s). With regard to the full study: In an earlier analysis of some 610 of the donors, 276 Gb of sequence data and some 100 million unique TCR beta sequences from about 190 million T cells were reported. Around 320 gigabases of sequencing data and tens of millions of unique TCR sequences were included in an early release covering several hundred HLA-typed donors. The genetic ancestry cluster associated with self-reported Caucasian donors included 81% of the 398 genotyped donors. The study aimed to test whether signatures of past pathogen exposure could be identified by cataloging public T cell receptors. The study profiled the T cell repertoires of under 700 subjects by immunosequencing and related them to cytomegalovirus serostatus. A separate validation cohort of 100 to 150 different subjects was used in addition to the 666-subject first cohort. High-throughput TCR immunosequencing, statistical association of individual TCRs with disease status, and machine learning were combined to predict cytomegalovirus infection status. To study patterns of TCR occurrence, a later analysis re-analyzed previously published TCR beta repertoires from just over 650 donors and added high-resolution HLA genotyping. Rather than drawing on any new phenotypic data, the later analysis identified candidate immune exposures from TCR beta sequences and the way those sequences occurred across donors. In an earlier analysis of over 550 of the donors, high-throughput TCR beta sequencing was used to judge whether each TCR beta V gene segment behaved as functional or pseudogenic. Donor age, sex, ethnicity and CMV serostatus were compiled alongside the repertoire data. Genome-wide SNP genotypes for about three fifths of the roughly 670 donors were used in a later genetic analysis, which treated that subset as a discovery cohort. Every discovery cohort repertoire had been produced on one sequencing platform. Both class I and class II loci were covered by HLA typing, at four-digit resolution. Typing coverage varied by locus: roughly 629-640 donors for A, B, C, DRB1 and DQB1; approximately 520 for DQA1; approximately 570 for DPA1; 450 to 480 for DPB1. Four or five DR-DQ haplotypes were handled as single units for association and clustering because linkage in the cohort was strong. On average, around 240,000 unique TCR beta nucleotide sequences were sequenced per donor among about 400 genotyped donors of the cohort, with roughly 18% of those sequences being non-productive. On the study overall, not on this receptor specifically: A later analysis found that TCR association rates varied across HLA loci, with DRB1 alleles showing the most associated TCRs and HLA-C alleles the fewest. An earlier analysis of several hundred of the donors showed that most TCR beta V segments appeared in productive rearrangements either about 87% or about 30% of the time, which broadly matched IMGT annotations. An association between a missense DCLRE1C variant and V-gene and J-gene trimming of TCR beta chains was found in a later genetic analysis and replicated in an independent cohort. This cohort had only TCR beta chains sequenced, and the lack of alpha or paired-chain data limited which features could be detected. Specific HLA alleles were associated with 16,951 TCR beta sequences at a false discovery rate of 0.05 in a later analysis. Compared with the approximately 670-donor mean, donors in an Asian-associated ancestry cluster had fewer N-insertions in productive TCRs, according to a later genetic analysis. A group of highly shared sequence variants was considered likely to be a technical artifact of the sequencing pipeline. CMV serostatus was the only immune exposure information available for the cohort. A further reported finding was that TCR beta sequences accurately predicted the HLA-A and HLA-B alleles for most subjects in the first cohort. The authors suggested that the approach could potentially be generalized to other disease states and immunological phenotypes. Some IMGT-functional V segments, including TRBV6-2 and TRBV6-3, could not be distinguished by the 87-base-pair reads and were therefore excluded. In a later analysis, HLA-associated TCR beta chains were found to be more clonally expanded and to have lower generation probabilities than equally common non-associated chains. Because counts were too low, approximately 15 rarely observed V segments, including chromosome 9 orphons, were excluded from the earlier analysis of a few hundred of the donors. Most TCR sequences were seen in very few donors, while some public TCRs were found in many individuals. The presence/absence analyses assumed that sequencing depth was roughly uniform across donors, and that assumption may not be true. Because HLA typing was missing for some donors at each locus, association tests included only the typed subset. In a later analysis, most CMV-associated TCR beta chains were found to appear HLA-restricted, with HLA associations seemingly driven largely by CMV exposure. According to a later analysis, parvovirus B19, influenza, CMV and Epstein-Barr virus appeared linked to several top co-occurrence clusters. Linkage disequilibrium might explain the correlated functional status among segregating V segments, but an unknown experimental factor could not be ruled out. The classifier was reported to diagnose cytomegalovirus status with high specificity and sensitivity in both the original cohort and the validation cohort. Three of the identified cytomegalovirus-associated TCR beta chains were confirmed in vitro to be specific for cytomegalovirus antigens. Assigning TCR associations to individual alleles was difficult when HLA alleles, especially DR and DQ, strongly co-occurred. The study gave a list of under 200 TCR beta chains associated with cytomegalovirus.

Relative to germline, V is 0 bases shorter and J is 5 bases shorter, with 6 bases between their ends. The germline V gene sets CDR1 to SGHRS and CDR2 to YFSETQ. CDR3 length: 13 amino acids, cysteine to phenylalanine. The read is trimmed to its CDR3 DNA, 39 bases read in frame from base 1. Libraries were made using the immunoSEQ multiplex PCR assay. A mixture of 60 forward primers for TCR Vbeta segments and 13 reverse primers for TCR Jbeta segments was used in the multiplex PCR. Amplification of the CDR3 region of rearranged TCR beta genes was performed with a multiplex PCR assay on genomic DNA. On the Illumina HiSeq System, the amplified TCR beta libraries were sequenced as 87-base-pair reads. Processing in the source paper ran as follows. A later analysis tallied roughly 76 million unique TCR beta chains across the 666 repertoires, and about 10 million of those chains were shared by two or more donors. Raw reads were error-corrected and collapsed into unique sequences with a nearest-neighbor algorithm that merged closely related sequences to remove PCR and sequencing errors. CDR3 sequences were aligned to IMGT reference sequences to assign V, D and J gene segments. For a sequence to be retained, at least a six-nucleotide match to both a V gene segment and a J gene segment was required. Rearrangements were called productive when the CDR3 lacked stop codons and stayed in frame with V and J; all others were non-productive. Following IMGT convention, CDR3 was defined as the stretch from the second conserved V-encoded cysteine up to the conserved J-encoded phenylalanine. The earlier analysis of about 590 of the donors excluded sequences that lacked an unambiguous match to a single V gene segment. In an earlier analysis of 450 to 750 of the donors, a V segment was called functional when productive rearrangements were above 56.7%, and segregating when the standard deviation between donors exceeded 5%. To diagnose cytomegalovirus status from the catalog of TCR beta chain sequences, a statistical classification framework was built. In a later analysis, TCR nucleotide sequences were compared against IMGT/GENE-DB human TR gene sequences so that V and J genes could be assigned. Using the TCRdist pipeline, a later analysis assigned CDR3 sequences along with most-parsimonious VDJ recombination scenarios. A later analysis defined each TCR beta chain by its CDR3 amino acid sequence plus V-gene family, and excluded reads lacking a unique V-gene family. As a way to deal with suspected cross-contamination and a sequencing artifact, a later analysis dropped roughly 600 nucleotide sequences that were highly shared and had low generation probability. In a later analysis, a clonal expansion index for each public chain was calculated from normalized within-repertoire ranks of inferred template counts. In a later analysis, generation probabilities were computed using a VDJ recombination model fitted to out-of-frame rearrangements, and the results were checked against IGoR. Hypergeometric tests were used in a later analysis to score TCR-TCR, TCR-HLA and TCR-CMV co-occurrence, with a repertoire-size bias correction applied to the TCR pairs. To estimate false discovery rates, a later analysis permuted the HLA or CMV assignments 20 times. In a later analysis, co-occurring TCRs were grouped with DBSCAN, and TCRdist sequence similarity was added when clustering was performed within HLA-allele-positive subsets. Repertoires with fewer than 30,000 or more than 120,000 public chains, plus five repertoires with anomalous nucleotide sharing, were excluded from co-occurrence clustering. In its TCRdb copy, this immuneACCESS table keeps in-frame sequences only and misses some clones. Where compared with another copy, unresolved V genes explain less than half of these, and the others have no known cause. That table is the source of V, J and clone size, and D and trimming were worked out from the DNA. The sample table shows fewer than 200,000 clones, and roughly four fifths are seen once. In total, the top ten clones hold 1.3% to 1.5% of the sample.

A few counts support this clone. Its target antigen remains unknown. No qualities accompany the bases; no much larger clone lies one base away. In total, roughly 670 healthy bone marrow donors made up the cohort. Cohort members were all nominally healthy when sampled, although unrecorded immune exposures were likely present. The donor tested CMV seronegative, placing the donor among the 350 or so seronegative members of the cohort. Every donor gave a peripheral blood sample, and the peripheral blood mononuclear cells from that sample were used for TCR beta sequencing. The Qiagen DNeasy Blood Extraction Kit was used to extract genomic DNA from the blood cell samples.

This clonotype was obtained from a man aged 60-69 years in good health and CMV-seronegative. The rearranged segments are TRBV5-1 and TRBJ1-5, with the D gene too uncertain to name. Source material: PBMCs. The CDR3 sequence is CASSLDEHQPQHF. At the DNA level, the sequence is TGCGCCAGCAGCTTGGATGAGCATCAGCCCCAGCATTTT.